This TCR beta chain was sequenced for a study of blood T cells in healthy people across ages. V was pared by 4 bases and J by 0 bases, with 2 bases of the junction left unmatched. Germline lookup yields CDR1 DFQATT and CDR2 SNEGSKA (reference sequence). The CDR3 sequence is 14 residues long. A second PCR of about 7 to 12 cycles used a sample-barcoded 5' primer and a J-beta primer mix. TCRdb reprocessed the 5' RACE reads via MiXCR and lists one record per CDR3 protein. The sample has about 1.8 million distinct CDR3 sequences; approximately 50% are singletons. V usage is TRBV20-1 and J usage is TRBJ2-1; TRBD1 matches 8 bases. This sequence originates from a woman aged 40 to 49 in good health. Material for sequencing was blood. The CDR3 loop reads CSATTGGSYNEQFF. Here the CDR3 DNA reads TGCAGTGCTACCACAGGGGGCTCCTACAATGAGCAGTTCTTC.